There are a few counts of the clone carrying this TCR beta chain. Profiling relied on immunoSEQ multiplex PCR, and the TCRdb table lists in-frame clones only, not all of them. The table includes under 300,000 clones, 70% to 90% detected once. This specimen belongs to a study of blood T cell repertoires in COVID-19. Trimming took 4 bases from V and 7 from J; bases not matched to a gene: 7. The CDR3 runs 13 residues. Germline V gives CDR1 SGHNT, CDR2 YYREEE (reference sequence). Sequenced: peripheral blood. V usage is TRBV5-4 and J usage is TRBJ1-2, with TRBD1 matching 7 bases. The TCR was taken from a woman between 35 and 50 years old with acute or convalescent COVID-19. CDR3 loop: CASSRQGEFGYTF. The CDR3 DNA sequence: TGTGCCAGCAGCAGACAGGGCGAATTTGGCTACACCTTC. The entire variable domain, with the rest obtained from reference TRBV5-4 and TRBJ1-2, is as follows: ETGVTQSPTHLIKTRGQQVTLRCSSQSGHNTVSWYQQALGQGPQFIFQYYREEENGRGNFPPRFSGLQFPNYSSELNVNALELDDSALYLCASSRQGEFGYTFGSGTRLTVV.